This is a list of T cell receptor beta chains from one sample in a study of T cell changes during pregnancy in multiple sclerosis. Profiled with immunoSEQ multiplex PCR; TCRdb holds only in-frame clones, not every one. The profile shows approximately 58,000 clones, over 80% of them singletons. The sequenced sample was peripheral blood, obtained in the second trimester of pregnancy. All receptors come from a female donor in good health, enrolled as a control in a pregnancy study. CDR3s include the opening cysteine and the closing phenylalanine or tryptophan. The D gene is left open where the match is weak. The size of a clone is reported for some rows only, either as once, few or many, or as a class for expanded clones.

d_gene: TRBD2; v_gene: TRBV7-3; abundance: .; j_gene: TRBJ2-1; CDR3aa: CASSSGGGLAGREQFF; CDR3nt: TGTGCCAGCAGCTCAGGAGGGGGACTAGCGGGGCGTGAGCAGTTCTTC
d_gene: TRBD1; v_gene: TRBV19; abundance: .; j_gene: TRBJ1-4; CDR3aa: CASSTGTGGEKLFF; CDR3nt: TGTGCCAGTAGTACCGGGACAGGCGGCGAAAAACTGTTTTTT
d_gene: .; v_gene: TRBV29-1; abundance: .; j_gene: TRBJ2-1; CDR3aa: CSVESATRGEQFF; CDR3nt: TGCAGCGTTGAGTCCGCGACTAGGGGTGAGCAGTTCTTC
d_gene: .; v_gene: TRBV29-1; abundance: .; j_gene: TRBJ1-6; CDR3aa: CSVRQGGNSPLHF; CDR3nt: TGCAGCGTTCGGCAGGGAGGTAATTCACCCCTCCACTTT
d_gene: .; v_gene: TRBV5-1; abundance: once; j_gene: TRBJ2-1; CDR3aa: CASSLDGGSSYNEQFF; CDR3nt: TGCGCCAGCAGCTTGGATGGGGGCAGCTCCTACAATGAGCAGTTCTTC
d_gene: TRBD2; v_gene: TRBV27; abundance: .; j_gene: TRBJ2-6; CDR3aa: CASSLSTGGELSGANVLTF; CDR3nt: TGTGCCAGCAGTTTATCGACGGGGGGGGAACTCTCTGGGGCCAACGTCCTGACTTTC
d_gene: .; v_gene: TRBV28; abundance: .; j_gene: TRBJ1-5; CDR3aa: CASSLDSSNQPQHF; CDR3nt: TGTGCCAGCAGTTTGGACAGTAGCAATCAGCCCCAGCATTTT
d_gene: TRBD1; v_gene: TRBV18; abundance: .; j_gene: TRBJ2-2; CDR3aa: CASSPRDSNTGELFF; CDR3nt: TGTGCCAGCTCACCCCGGGACAGTAACACCGGGGAGCTGTTTTTT
d_gene: .; v_gene: TRBV5-1; abundance: once; j_gene: TRBJ1-1; CDR3aa: CASSLGYGGVAEAFF; CDR3nt: TGCGCCAGCAGCTTGGGCTACGGAGGGGTTGCTGAAGCTTTCTTT
d_gene: TRBD1; v_gene: TRBV5-4; abundance: once; j_gene: TRBJ1-1; CDR3aa: CASSPTGGGTEAFF; CDR3nt: TGTGCCAGCAGTCCGACAGGGGGTGGCACTGAAGCTTTCTTT
d_gene: TRBD2; v_gene: TRBV5-5; abundance: .; j_gene: TRBJ2-7; CDR3aa: CASSLAPGLVYEQYF; CDR3nt: TGTGCCAGCAGCTTGGCCCCTGGACTAGTCTACGAGCAGTACTTC
d_gene: TRBD2; v_gene: TRBV5-6; abundance: .; j_gene: TRBJ2-5; CDR3aa: CASSFRLAGKETQYF; CDR3nt: TGTGCCAGCAGCTTCCGACTAGCGGGAAAAGAGACCCAGTACTTC
d_gene: TRBD2; v_gene: TRBV6-1; abundance: .; j_gene: TRBJ2-3; CDR3aa: CASSERGLAGTDTQYF; CDR3nt: TGTGCCAGCAGTGAAAGGGGTCTAGCGGGCACAGATACGCAGTATTTT
d_gene: .; v_gene: TRBV5-1; abundance: .; j_gene: TRBJ1-4; CDR3aa: CASKQGSFAPNEKLFF; CDR3nt: TGCGCCAGCAAACAGGGATCCTTTGCGCCTAATGAAAAACTGTTTTTT
d_gene: .; v_gene: TRBV5-4; abundance: once; j_gene: TRBJ2-5; CDR3aa: CALHGQGPETQYF; CDR3nt: TGTGCCCTACACGGGCAGGGCCCAGAGACCCAGTACTTC
d_gene: TRBD2; v_gene: TRBV5-1; abundance: .; j_gene: TRBJ2-5; CDR3aa: CASSFAGLAQETQYF; CDR3nt: TGCGCCAGCAGCTTTGCCGGACTAGCGCAAGAGACCCAGTACTTC
d_gene: .; v_gene: TRBV12-5; abundance: .; j_gene: TRBJ2-1; CDR3aa: CASGPYNEQFF; CDR3nt: TGTGCTAGTGGTCCGTACAATGAGCAGTTCTTC
d_gene: TRBD1; v_gene: TRBV19; abundance: few; j_gene: TRBJ2-1; CDR3aa: CASRSDRSSYNEQFF; CDR3nt: TGTGCCAGTAGGTCGGACAGGAGCTCCTACAATGAGCAGTTCTTC
d_gene: TRBD1; v_gene: TRBV15; abundance: .; j_gene: TRBJ1-2; CDR3aa: CATSRDLDRGPDGYTF; CDR3nt: TGTGCCACCAGCAGAGACCTCGACAGGGGGCCCGATGGCTACACCTTC
d_gene: .; v_gene: TRBV30; abundance: .; j_gene: TRBJ2-2; CDR3aa: CAWSPTAAGELFF; CDR3nt: TGTGCCTGGAGTCCTACAGCGGCCGGGGAGCTGTTTTTT
d_gene: .; v_gene: TRBV5-6; abundance: .; j_gene: TRBJ2-4; CDR3aa: CASSLILEGNIQYF; CDR3nt: TGTGCCAGCAGCTTGATTCTAGAAGGAAACATTCAGTACTTC
d_gene: .; v_gene: TRBV4-3; abundance: .; j_gene: TRBJ2-7; CDR3aa: CASSQTRSIPSMLYF; CDR3nt: TGCGCCAGCAGCCAAACAAGAAGTATACCTAGTATGTTGTACTTC
d_gene: TRBD1; v_gene: TRBV5-6; abundance: .; j_gene: TRBJ1-1; CDR3aa: CASSLNRGWDTEAFF; CDR3nt: TGTGCCAGCAGCTTAAACAGGGGATGGGACACTGAAGCTTTCTTT
d_gene: .; v_gene: TRBV29-1; abundance: .; j_gene: TRBJ2-3; CDR3aa: CSAPFSGTDTQYF; CDR3nt: TGCAGCGCCCCCTTTAGTGGCACAGATACGCAGTATTTT
d_gene: TRBD2; v_gene: TRBV7-2; abundance: .; j_gene: TRBJ2-2; CDR3aa: CASSLGLAGAVGAGELFF; CDR3nt: TGTGCCAGCAGCCTCGGACTAGCGGGAGCGGTGGGGGCCGGGGAGCTGTTTTTT
d_gene: .; v_gene: TRBV6-5; abundance: .; j_gene: TRBJ2-7; CDR3aa: CASSSRDGRQGEQYF; CDR3nt: TGTGCCAGCAGTTCGCGGGACGGAAGACAAGGGGAGCAGTACTTC
d_gene: .; v_gene: TRBV28; abundance: once; j_gene: TRBJ1-2; CDR3aa: CASSSLGVYYGYTF; CDR3nt: TGTGCCAGCAGTAGCCTGGGCGTCTACTATGGCTACACCTTC
d_gene: TRBD1; v_gene: TRBV6-1; abundance: .; j_gene: TRBJ2-1; CDR3aa: CASSARTGYNEQFF; CDR3nt: TGTGCCAGCAGTGCCAGGACAGGGTACAATGAGCAGTTCTTC
d_gene: TRBD2; v_gene: TRBV2; abundance: .; j_gene: TRBJ2-3; CDR3aa: CARSPSGGATDTQYF; CDR3nt: TGTGCCAGATCACCTAGCGGGGGGGCGACAGATACGCAGTATTTT
d_gene: .; v_gene: TRBV30; abundance: .; j_gene: TRBJ2-7; CDR3aa: CAWSGSYEQYF; CDR3nt: TGTGCCTGGAGTGGTTCTTACGAGCAGTACTTC
d_gene: TRBD2; v_gene: TRBV5-5; abundance: .; j_gene: TRBJ2-1; CDR3aa: CASSLAGGPNNEQFF; CDR3nt: TGTGCCAGCAGCTTGGCGGGAGGGCCTAATAATGAGCAGTTCTTC
d_gene: .; v_gene: TRBV6-1; abundance: .; j_gene: TRBJ1-1; CDR3aa: CASRKGGMNTEAFF; CDR3nt: TGTGCCAGCAGGAAAGGGGGAATGAACACTGAAGCTTTCTTT
d_gene: TRBD2; v_gene: TRBV5-3; abundance: .; j_gene: TRBJ2-7; CDR3aa: CARSLGLSGGDSYEQYF; CDR3nt: TGTGCCAGAAGCTTGGGGCTAAGCGGGGGGGACTCCTACGAGCAGTACTTC
d_gene: TRBD2; v_gene: TRBV7-7; abundance: .; j_gene: TRBJ2-1; CDR3aa: CASSSSGRRDNEQFF; CDR3nt: TGTGCTAGCAGTTCGAGCGGGAGACGCGACAATGAGCAGTTCTTC
d_gene: .; v_gene: TRBV7-3; abundance: .; j_gene: TRBJ1-6; CDR3aa: CASSYSSESPLHF; CDR3nt: TGTGCCAGCAGCTATAGTTCGGAGTCACCCCTCCACTTT
d_gene: TRBD2; v_gene: TRBV18; abundance: .; j_gene: TRBJ2-7; CDR3aa: CASSRSGAGGIDEQYF; CDR3nt: TGTGCCAGCTCAAGGTCTGGTGCGGGAGGTATCGACGAGCAGTACTTC
d_gene: TRBD2; v_gene: TRBV6-1; abundance: .; j_gene: TRBJ2-5; CDR3aa: CASSERGGAETQYF; CDR3nt: TGTGCCAGCAGTGAACGCGGGGGGGCAGAGACCCAGTACTTC
d_gene: TRBD2; v_gene: TRBV11-2; abundance: .; j_gene: TRBJ2-5; CDR3aa: CASSQPTSGQETQYF; CDR3nt: TGTGCCAGCAGCCAACCGACTAGCGGCCAAGAGACCCAGTACTTC
d_gene: .; v_gene: TRBV28; abundance: .; j_gene: TRBJ1-1; CDR3aa: CASSLPELANTEAFF; CDR3nt: TGTGCCAGCAGTCTCCCGGAGCTGGCCAACACTGAAGCTTTCTTT
d_gene: .; v_gene: TRBV2; abundance: .; j_gene: TRBJ2-1; CDR3aa: CASSVRLGANEQFF; CDR3nt: TGTGCCAGCAGTGTCAGGCTGGGGGCCAATGAGCAGTTCTTC
d_gene: .; v_gene: TRBV7-9; abundance: .; j_gene: TRBJ2-7; CDR3aa: CASSRGTGYVEQYF; CDR3nt: TGTGCCAGCAGCCGAGGGACTGGATACGTGGAGCAGTACTTC
d_gene: .; v_gene: TRBV7-6; abundance: .; j_gene: TRBJ2-3; CDR3aa: CASSLVHRDTDTQYF; CDR3nt: TGTGCCAGCAGCTTAGTCCACCGGGACACAGATACGCAGTATTTT
d_gene: .; v_gene: TRBV19; abundance: .; j_gene: TRBJ2-7; CDR3aa: CASKRSQMDTYEQYF; CDR3nt: TGTGCCAGTAAACGGAGTCAGATGGATACCTACGAGCAGTACTTC
d_gene: .; v_gene: TRBV6-6; abundance: .; j_gene: TRBJ2-5; CDR3aa: CASSYQQNQETQYF; CDR3nt: TGTGCCAGCAGTTACCAACAGAACCAAGAGACCCAGTACTTC
d_gene: .; v_gene: TRBV23-1; abundance: .; j_gene: TRBJ1-2; CDR3aa: CASSQSTKIPGRRLYGYTF; CDR3nt: TGCGCCAGCAGTCAATCTACTAAAATCCCGGGAAGGAGGCTCTATGGCTACACCTTC
d_gene: .; v_gene: TRBV29-1; abundance: .; j_gene: TRBJ1-2; CDR3aa: CSVGQQYGYTF; CDR3nt: TGCAGCGTTGGACAGCAATATGGCTACACCTTC
d_gene: TRBD2; v_gene: TRBV5-1; abundance: .; j_gene: TRBJ2-7; CDR3aa: CASSTGLAGGLEQYF; CDR3nt: TGCGCCAGCAGCACAGGACTAGCGGGAGGGCTCGAGCAGTACTTC
d_gene: TRBD2; v_gene: TRBV5-4; abundance: .; j_gene: TRBJ2-3; CDR3aa: CASSLARGLYTDTQYF; CDR3nt: TGTGCCAGCAGCTTGGCAAGGGGACTATACACAGATACGCAGTATTTT
d_gene: TRBD1; v_gene: TRBV30; abundance: .; j_gene: TRBJ1-1; CDR3aa: CAWRKRQGFTEAFF; CDR3nt: TGTGCCTGGAGGAAAAGACAGGGGTTCACTGAAGCTTTCTTT
d_gene: TRBD1; v_gene: TRBV10-3; abundance: .; j_gene: TRBJ2-1; CDR3aa: CATRDREDEQFF; CDR3nt: TGTGCCACCCGGGACAGGGAGGATGAGCAGTTCTTC
d_gene: .; v_gene: TRBV2; abundance: .; j_gene: TRBJ1-6; CDR3aa: CASSLQGSHSYNSPLHF; CDR3nt: TGTGCCAGCAGCCTACAGGGATCACACTCCTATAATTCACCCCTCCACTTT
d_gene: TRBD2; v_gene: TRBV4-2; abundance: .; j_gene: TRBJ2-1; CDR3aa: CASSRVLAGGTYNEQFF; CDR3nt: TGTGCCAGCAGCCGAGTACTAGCGGGGGGGACTTACAATGAGCAGTTCTTC
d_gene: .; v_gene: TRBV19; abundance: .; j_gene: TRBJ1-1; CDR3aa: CASCKSMNTEAFF; CDR3nt: TGTGCCAGTTGCAAGAGCATGAACACTGAAGCTTTCTTT
d_gene: .; v_gene: TRBV4-1; abundance: .; j_gene: TRBJ1-2; CDR3aa: CASSQFQGRYGYTF; CDR3nt: TGCGCCAGCAGCCAATTCCAGGGGCGGTATGGCTACACCTTC